Detailed here is one T cell receptor (beta chain). The antigen is unknown. Single viable CD3+CD4+CD8-CD45RO+ cells were sorted as the memory CD4+ T cells. CMV serostatus came from serum IgG against pp150, pp28, p38, p52. The data stem from a study of memory CD4+ T cells and cytomegalovirus serostatus. Whole-study results and caveats: CD4+ memory repertoires contained about two fifths of the roughly 150 reported CMV TCRbeta sequences. The CMV-associated TCR signature appears largely within the CD4+ memory repertoire.

The germline V gene encodes CDR1 WNHNN and CDR2 SYGVQD (reference sequence). There are 15 residues in the CDR3. The ends were cut back, 4 bases at V and 4 bases at J, with 17 bases in the middle. Data came from immunoSEQ multiplex PCR; TCRdb stores just in-frame clones and leaves some out. This table holds roughly 64,000 clones, over 60% found once. The chain employs TRBV10-1 and TRBJ2-7, with D tentatively TRBD1 (5 bases). The sequence was collected from an adult in good health and CMV-seronegative. The sequenced sample consisted of memory CD4+ T cells from blood. CDR3 in amino acids: CASSGIGERGYEQYF. For the CDR3, the DNA is TGCGCCAGCAGTGGGATAGGGGAAAGAGGTTACGAGCAGTACTTC.